Sequencing of this TCR beta chain was carried out in a study of shared clonotypes between healthy human individuals. The study used about 100 million PBMCs per unsorted sample for genomic DNA. Input per replicate PCR of unsorted PBMC was roughly 320 ng DNA, corresponding to roughly 30,000 T cell genomes. Original analysis: Owing to the provision of junction-only sequences devoid of quality scores by immunoSEQ, filtering differed. Libraries were prepared by immunoSEQ multiplex PCR; TCRdb keeps only in-frame clonotypes and omits some of them. D and trimming were read from the DNA, whereas the V and J calls and clone size are those reported in that table. The sample shows hundreds of thousands of clones, around three quarters of them seen only once. Germline CDR1 SGHNT, CDR2 YYREEE (reference sequence). With 4 bases removed from V and 7 bases from J, the gap between germline ends came to 11 bases. The CDR3 runs 13 residues.

This clone was detected once. The TCR originated in a woman between 40 and 55 years old in good health. Some clones in this sample may be carry-over from other donors' samples. The gene calls are TRBV5-4 and TRBJ2-2; D not certain. The sample taken for sequencing was PBMCs. The CDR3 loop reads CASSPDPDGELFF. The CDR3 nucleotides read TGTGCCAGCAGCCCCGACCCTGACGGGGAGCTGTTTTTT.